A selection of T cell receptor beta chains follows, all from one sample in a study of sequential checkpoint blockade in melanoma. Some clones are missing from TCRdb's copy, which holds only in-frame ones; the method was immunoSEQ multiplex PCR. The data contain 460 or so clones, roughly 23% of them singletons. This specimen was tumor tissue (inferred from file names), taken from a patient given nivolumab and ipilimumab in sequence. The receptors stem from a human donor with melanoma. Each CDR3 is given with its conserved first and last residue. The order of the fields is D gene, clone size, V gene, J gene, CDR3 protein, CDR3 DNA. D genes are given only for firm matches. Clone size is shown for a subset of rows, as once, few, many or a class of expanded clone.

d_call: TRBD1
clone_size: few
v_call: TRBV28
j_call: TRBJ1-2
cdr3_aa: CASSTQGQRLNYGYTF
cdr3_nt: TGTGCCAGCAGTACCCAGGGACAGCGTTTAAACTATGGCTACACCTTC

d_call: -
clone_size: medium-sized
v_call: TRBV11-3
j_call: TRBJ1-1
cdr3_aa: CASSLDGRDTEAFF
cdr3_nt: TGTGCCAGCAGCTTAGATGGGAGGGATACCGAAGCTTTCTTT

d_call: -
clone_size: few
v_call: TRBV6-1
j_call: TRBJ2-4
cdr3_aa: CASSEGGRAWNIQYF
cdr3_nt: TGTGCCAGCAGTGAAGGGGGCAGGGCTTGGAACATTCAGTACTTC

d_call: TRBD2
clone_size: few
v_call: TRBV6-8
j_call: TRBJ2-1
cdr3_aa: CASSRLAGGQASYNEQFF
cdr3_nt: TGTGCCAGCAGCAGACTAGCGGGGGGGCAGGCCTCCTACAATGAGCAGTTCTTC

d_call: -
clone_size: few
v_call: TRBV9
j_call: TRBJ2-7
cdr3_aa: CASSGKGGHYEQYF
cdr3_nt: TGTGCCAGCAGCGGAAAGGGAGGACACTACGAGCAGTACTTC

d_call: -
clone_size: medium-sized
v_call: TRBV11-3
j_call: TRBJ1-5
cdr3_aa: CASALGNGRNQPQHF
cdr3_nt: TGTGCCAGCGCGTTAGGTAACGGCCGCAACCAGCCCCAGCATTTT

d_call: TRBD1
clone_size: large
v_call: TRBV11-3
j_call: TRBJ2-7
cdr3_aa: CASSLEGGGTYEQYF
cdr3_nt: TGTGCCAGCAGCTTAGAAGGGGGCGGTACCTACGAGCAGTACTTC

d_call: TRBD1
clone_size: -
v_call: TRBV6-8
j_call: TRBJ1-5
cdr3_aa: CASRDRGGQPQHF
cdr3_nt: TGTGCCAGCAGAGACAGGGGTGGTCAGCCCCAGCATTTT

d_call: TRBD1
clone_size: few
v_call: TRBV18
j_call: TRBJ2-2
cdr3_aa: CASSPSRDRDTGELFF
cdr3_nt: TGTGCCAGCTCACCATCGAGGGACAGGGACACCGGGGAGCTGTTTTTT

d_call: TRBD2
clone_size: -
v_call: TRBV23-1
j_call: TRBJ2-3
cdr3_aa: CATRTSGNDTQYF
cdr3_nt: TGCGCCACCCGGACTAGCGGGAATGATACGCAGTATTTT

d_call: -
clone_size: few
v_call: TRBV9
j_call: TRBJ2-7
cdr3_aa: CASSGGRDLYEQYF
cdr3_nt: TGTGCCAGCAGTGGGGGGCGCGACCTATACGAGCAGTACTTC

d_call: -
clone_size: -
v_call: TRBV6-8
j_call: TRBJ2-7
cdr3_aa: CASRISSYEQYF
cdr3_nt: TGTGCCAGCAGAATCAGCTCCTACGAGCAGTACTTC